This T cell receptor beta chain stems from a study of beta chain features in type 1 diabetes. Study outcomes and limitations: Moderate but significant shortening of TCRB CDR3s was recorded in all four CD4+ subsets from Type 1 diabetes patients. Highly expressing activated T cells could be over-counted with a cDNA template. Within the patient group, naive, central memory and Treg TCRB repertoires appeared more similar to each other than within healthy donors.

The germline CDR1 and CDR2 sequences are MDHEN and SYDVKM. The CDR3 is 12 amino acids. The germline V and J ends were trimmed by 2 bases and 8 bases, with 6 bases remaining between them. A remark on this clone: The antigen remains unidentified.

Sequenced material consisted of expressed TCRB transcripts (all of the isolated RNA was reverse transcribed). Profiling relied on immunoSEQ multiplex PCR, and the TCRdb table lists in-frame clones only, not all of them. In the table there are hundreds of thousands of clones, more than 13% of which are singletons. The V gene is TRBV28, the J gene TRBJ1-4, with D uncertain. The clonotype was recovered from a man younger than 35 with type 1 diabetes. The sequenced material came from naive CD4+ T cells from blood. CDR3 loop: CASSLRDEKLFF. The CDR3 coding sequence is TGTGCCAGCAGTTTACGAGACGAAAAACTGTTTTTT.